Sequencing of this T cell receptor beta chain was carried out in a study of blood T cell repertoires in COVID-19 (TCRdb year 2020). Looking at the study overall: The collaborator samples originated in the United States, Italy and Spain and spanned the acute and convalescent phases of COVID-19. The material from the prospective study consisted of cDNA or gDNA derived from T cells, B-cell-depleted T cells, or PBMCs. Subjects who had been exposed to COVID-19, were actively infected with it, or had recovered from it provided the deeply sampled blood TCRbeta repertoires that made up the dataset. The repertoires were made available in a free public database intended to serve as a resource for research on the immune response to SARS-CoV-2. The samples were drawn from the first 160 participants of the ongoing ImmuneRACE study and from some 1,300 subjects provided by 6 global collaborators. Nearly every sample came with metadata listing a de-identified subject ID, COVID-19 status, age in years and sex. Where available, HLA class I and class II types were taken from metadata supplied by the sample provider and were not determined by assay-based typing.

The CDR3 spans 16 residues, from the cysteine through the phenylalanine. The only DNA kept is the CDR3, 48 bases in frame from the first base. The germline V gene sets CDR1 to SGHAT and CDR2 to FQNNGV. The V and J ends are trimmed by 5 bases and 3 bases, leaving 16 bases between them. The immunoSEQ Assay, a bias-controlled multiplex PCR, was used to amplify TCRbeta CDR3 regions from genomic DNA. The paper's processing steps were these. Within the assay, amplification of reference gene primers was used to estimate how many nucleated cells each sample contained. Sequence reads were collapsed and filtered to measure the absolute abundance of every unique TCRbeta CDR3 rearrangement. For each sample, productive Simpson clonality was calculated as the square root of Simpson's diversity index over productive rearrangements. TCRdb limited this immuneACCESS table to in-frame rearrangements with V and J called. A share of clones is missing; checked studies link under half to unresolved V genes, and the rest is unexplained. V, J and clone size reflect that table, while D and trimming were determined from the DNA. The sample table contains about 98,000 clones; only one count was recorded for 70% to 90% of them. Of the sample, about 4.2% is held by the ten largest clones.

The paper as a whole reports these results and caveats: How much clinical and demographic metadata was included differed by source and by participant, and the metadata was provided uncurated.

Comments on this clone: No antigen is known for it. Qualities for individual bases were not recorded, and no much larger clone is one base off.

The collaborating institutions used their own protocols to collect whole blood in K2EDTA tubes. For TCRbeta analysis, collaborator samples were shipped as frozen whole blood, as isolated PBMCs, or as DNA extracted from either sample type. The material sequenced was peripheral blood. The V and J genes are TRBV11-2 and TRBJ2-2; the D gene is perhaps TRBD1, on 5 matching bases. The sequence derives from a man between 70 and 80 years old with acute or convalescent COVID-19. The CDR3 region reads CASSPRGRVDTGELFF. The nucleotide sequence reads as follows: TGTGCCAGCAGCCCCCGAGGCAGGGTGGACACCGGGGAGCTGTTTTTT.